This is a list of T cell receptor beta chains from one sample in a study of shared clonotypes between healthy human individuals. Profiled with immunoSEQ multiplex PCR; TCRdb holds only in-frame clones, not every one. This table holds about 680,000 clones, 74% found once. Sequencing input: memory CD4+ T cells sorted from blood. The source is a woman aged 25 to 45 in good health. Each CDR3 is given with its conserved first and last residue. D genes are given only for firm matches. Size is stated for part of the rows, as once, few or many counts, or as a class when the clone is expanded.

NA	TRBV6-1	TRBJ1-5	NA	TGTGCCAGCAGTGATTTCGGAGGGAAAGGCGATCAGCCCCAGCATTTT	CASSDFGGKGDQPQHF
NA	TRBV6-5	TRBJ2-3	NA	TGTGCCAGCAGTTACAGGGGGACTAGCACAGATACGCAGTATTTT	CASSYRGTSTDTQYF
NA	TRBV11-3	TRBJ2-1	TRBD2	TGTGCCAGCAGCTTGGGGGGGCGGGAGGCTGGTGAGCAGTTCTTC	CASSLGGREAGEQFF
few	TRBV7-7	TRBJ2-3	TRBD2	TGTGCCAGCAGCCTTAGCGGGAGTAGAGGAGATACGCAGTATTTT	CASSLSGSRGDTQYF
NA	TRBV5-1	TRBJ2-1	TRBD2	TGCGCCAGCAGCTTTAGTAGCGGGAGGGCGGATGAGCAGTTCTTC	CASSFSSGRADEQFF
few	TRBV19	TRBJ1-5	NA	TGTGCCAGTAGGGCATCGACAGTCTATGCCCAGCATTTT	CASRASTVYAQHF
few	TRBV2	TRBJ2-2	NA	TGTGCCAGCAGCCTGGGCACCGGGGAGCTGTTTTTT	CASSLGTGELFF
NA	TRBV5-4	TRBJ2-1	NA	TGTGCCAGCAGCTTGTGGAATGAGCAGTTCTTC	CASSLWNEQFF
few	TRBV29-1	TRBJ2-1	TRBD1	TGCAGCGTTGAGGAAGGGACAGACACTCGGAATGAGCAGTTCTTC	CSVEEGTDTRNEQFF
few	TRBV20-1	TRBJ2-7	NA	TGCAGTGCTAGACAGGACTACGAGCAGTACTTC	CSARQDYEQYF
few	TRBV29-1	TRBJ2-7	NA	TGCAGCGTTGGGACCTCCCTGGGGGCCTACGAGCAGTACTTC	CSVGTSLGAYEQYF
NA	TRBV30	TRBJ2-1	NA	TGTGCCTGGAGTGATAATTTGGGCAATGAGCAGTTCTTC	CAWSDNLGNEQFF
NA	TRBV19	TRBJ2-5	NA	TGTGCCAGTAGTATTATTGGGCAAGAGACCCAGTACTTC	CASSIIGQETQYF
many	TRBV7-2	TRBJ2-3	NA	TGTGCCAGCAGCTTGGGGGTTCTCACTCCACATACGCAGTATTTT	CASSLGVLTPHTQYF
few	TRBV27	TRBJ2-7	NA	TGTGCCAGCAGTTTGAGTTTGCAGGGGAGTTACGAGCAGTACTTC	CASSLSLQGSYEQYF
NA	TRBV28	TRBJ2-3	TRBD2	TGTGCCAGCAGTTCCCCAGGACTAGCGCCGACAGATACGCAGTATTTT	CASSSPGLAPTDTQYF
NA	TRBV19	TRBJ2-7	NA	TGTGCCAGTAGTATAGGAACTCATTACGAGCAGTACTTC	CASSIGTHYEQYF
NA	TRBV28	TRBJ2-1	TRBD1	TGTGCCAGTTCAGGGGGCGCATTCAATGAGCAGTTCTTC	CASSGGAFNEQFF
NA	TRBV5-1	TRBJ2-2	NA	TGCGCCAGCTATGAGAGGACCGGGGAGCTGTTTTTT	CASYERTGELFF
once	TRBV6-1	TRBJ1-1	NA	TGTGCCAGCAGTGAAGCAACGCCGGTCCGGTGGGCTTTCTTT	CASSEATPVRWAFF
NA	TRBV9	TRBJ1-1	TRBD1	TGTGCCAGCAGCGCTACCGGGACAGGGAACACTGAAGCTTTCTTT	CASSATGTGNTEAFF
NA	TRBV5-4	TRBJ2-5	NA	TGTGCCAGCAGCTTGATGGAAGAGACCCAGTACTTC	CASSLMEETQYF
NA	TRBV28	TRBJ2-3	NA	TGTGCCAGCAGTAACGGCCCGGCTCCTACGCAGTATTTT	CASSNGPAPTQYF
NA	TRBV28	TRBJ1-4	NA	TGTGCCAGCATGGGCGGTTCTAATGAAAAACTGTTTTTT	CASMGGSNEKLFF
NA	TRBV5-1	TRBJ1-4	NA	TGCGCCAGCAGCTCTAAGACGGGAGAAAAACTGTTTTTT	CASSSKTGEKLFF
NA	TRBV7-2	TRBJ2-1	TRBD2	TGTGCCAGCAGCCCCTGGCTAGCGGGTAATGAGCAGTTCTTC	CASSPWLAGNEQFF
NA	TRBV5-1	TRBJ2-7	TRBD1	TGCGCCAGCAGCTTACGGACAGGTTCCTACGAGCAGTACTTC	CASSLRTGSYEQYF
NA	TRBV19	TRBJ2-5	NA	TGTGCCAGTAGTATACCGGGACCCCAAGAGACCCAGTACTTC	CASSIPGPQETQYF
NA	TRBV7-9	TRBJ2-7	NA	TGTGCCAGCAGCCACACTAGGGGGGGTATTCACGAGCAGTACTTC	CASSHTRGGIHEQYF
NA	TRBV5-1	TRBJ1-5	NA	TGCGCCAGCAGCTTGGGTGGGTCTAGCAATCAGCCCCAGCATTTT	CASSLGGSSNQPQHF
once	TRBV30	TRBJ1-1	NA	TGTGCCTGGTCAAGGGGGGGCACTGAAGCTTTCTTT	CAWSRGGTEAFF
NA	TRBV10-1	TRBJ1-5	NA	TGCGCCAGCAGTGACAGTGGAGCAATCAAGCCCCAGCATTTT	CASSDSGAIKPQHF
NA	TRBV19	TRBJ2-1	NA	TGTGCCAGCCACAAAGCCCCGGGCGATGAGCAGTTCTTC	CASHKAPGDEQFF
NA	TRBV4-2	TRBJ2-6	NA	TGTGCCAGCAGCCAAGAGGGAGGTTCTGGGGCCAACGTCCTGACTTTC	CASSQEGGSGANVLTF
NA	TRBV20-1	TRBJ2-2	NA	TGCAGTGCTGGCGTCGGGGGGGAGCTGTTTTTT	CSAGVGGELFF
few	TRBV5-4	TRBJ1-3	NA	TGTGCCAGCAGCGCAACAGGAGGTGGAAACACCATATATTTT	CASSATGGGNTIYF
once	TRBV5-1	TRBJ2-7	TRBD2	TGCGCCAGCAGCTCGACTAGCGGCTCCTACGAGCAGTACTTC	CASSSTSGSYEQYF
few	TRBV19	TRBJ1-4	NA	TGTGCCAGTAACGGGGGAATTAATGAAAAACTGTTTTTT	CASNGGINEKLFF
once	TRBV10-3	TRBJ2-6	NA	TGTGCCATCAGGCCTGACAGTTCTGGGGCCAACGTCCTGACTTTC	CAIRPDSSGANVLTF
NA	TRBV5-1	TRBJ2-7	NA	TGCGCCAGCCAAGACTCCTGGACCTACGAGCAGTACTTC	CASQDSWTYEQYF
NA	TRBV19	TRBJ2-7	NA	TGTGCCAGTAGTATAGGGACCATTGGCTCCTACGAGCAGTACTTC	CASSIGTIGSYEQYF
NA	TRBV10-1	TRBJ2-3	NA	TGCGCCAGCAGTGAAGGCGGGGCCGGCACAGATACGCAGTATTTT	CASSEGGAGTDTQYF
NA	TRBV29-1	TRBJ1-2	TRBD1	TGCAGCGTTTCCAGGGGGCAGGGCTATGGCTACACCTTC	CSVSRGQGYGYTF
NA	TRBV11-3	TRBJ1-2	TRBD1	TGTGCCAGCAGCTTGGGACAGGGAGAAGGCTACACCTTC	CASSLGQGEGYTF
once	TRBV29-1	TRBJ2-3	NA	TGCAGCGTTGAACGGCTAGCAGCTAGCACAGATACGCAGTATTTT	CSVERLAASTDTQYF
NA	TRBV28	TRBJ2-1	TRBD1	TGTGCCAGCAGACGCTCCCCCGGGACAGAGTACAATGAGCAGTTCTTC	CASRRSPGTEYNEQFF
NA	TRBV5-8	TRBJ2-5	TRBD1	TGTGCCAGCAGCCGCGACAGGGACCGGGAGACCCAGTACTTC	CASSRDRDRETQYF
few	TRBV29-1	TRBJ1-2	NA	TGCAGCGTTGGGGGTGTTAACTATGGCTACACCTTC	CSVGGVNYGYTF
NA	TRBV27	TRBJ2-5	NA	TGTGCCAGCAGGGAGGACAATGAAGAGACCCAGTACTTC	CASREDNEETQYF
NA	TRBV28	TRBJ1-1	NA	TGTGCCAGCAGTTTTAGTGGGGTGACCGGAGACGGTGAAGCTTTCTTT	CASSFSGVTGDGEAFF
few	TRBV2	TRBJ1-5	NA	TGTGCCAGCAGCAAAAAGGGGAGGGCCCAGCATTTT	CASSKKGRAQHF
once	TRBV14	TRBJ2-2	NA	TGTGCCAGCAGCCAGGCGGGGAAGATCGGGGAGCTGTTTTTT	CASSQAGKIGELFF
once	TRBV4-1	TRBJ2-2	TRBD1	TGCGCCAGCAGGTTCGGACAGGGGGCTAATCTTGGCACCGGGGAGCTGTTTTTT	CASRFGQGANLGTGELFF
few	TRBV5-5	TRBJ2-2	TRBD2	TGTGCCAGCAGCCTGATGCCACTAGCGGGGACCGGGGAGCTGTTTTTT	CASSLMPLAGTGELFF